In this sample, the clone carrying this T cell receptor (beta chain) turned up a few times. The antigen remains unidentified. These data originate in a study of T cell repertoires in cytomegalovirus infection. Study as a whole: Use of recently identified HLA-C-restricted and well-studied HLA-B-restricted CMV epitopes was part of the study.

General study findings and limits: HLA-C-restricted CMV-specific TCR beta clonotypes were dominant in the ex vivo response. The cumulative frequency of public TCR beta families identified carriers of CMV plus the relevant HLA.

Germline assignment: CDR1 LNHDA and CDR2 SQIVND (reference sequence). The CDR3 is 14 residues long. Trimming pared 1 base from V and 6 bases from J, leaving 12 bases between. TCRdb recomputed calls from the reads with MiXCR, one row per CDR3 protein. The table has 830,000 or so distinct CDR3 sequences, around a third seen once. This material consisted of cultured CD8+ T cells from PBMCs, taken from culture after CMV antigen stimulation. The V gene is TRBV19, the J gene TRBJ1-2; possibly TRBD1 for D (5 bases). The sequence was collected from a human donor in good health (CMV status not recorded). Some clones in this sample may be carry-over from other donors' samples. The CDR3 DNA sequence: TGTGCCAGTAGTATAGTTAGCCAGGGTGATGGCTACACCTTC. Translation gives CASSIVSQGDGYTF.